Presented here are 9 T cell receptor beta chains from one specimen sequenced in a study of blood T cells in healthy people across ages (dated by TCRdb to the mid-2010s). The method was 5' RACE. A second PCR of roughly 7 to 12 cycles was run with a J-beta primer mix and a sample-barcoded 5' primer. TCRdb reprocessing: public reads trimmed at Q25 with fastp, clones called with MiXCR, in-frame beta chains kept. Entries are consolidated by CDR3 protein sequence, retaining the most common genes and DNA. For this sample the table gives approximately 2,000,000 distinct CDR3 sequences, of which about 39% were detected only once. The leading ten clones occupy under 30% of the sample. Sequencing input: blood. Receptor source: a human donor in good health.

This clonotype was recorded once. The gene calls are TRBV4-2 and TRBJ1-1; D is ambiguous. Germline assignment: CDR1 LGHNA and CDR2 YNFKEQ. The CDR3 has 14 amino acids. With 4 bases removed from V and 3 bases from J, the gap between germline ends came to 12 bases. CDR3 amino acids: CASSRDNGDTEAFF. The CDR3 DNA is TGTGCCAGCAGCCGAGATAACGGGGACACTGAAGCTTTCTTT.

The rearrangement uses TRBV12-3 or TRBV12-4 and TRBJ2-2; D call uncertain. V was cut by 5 bases and J by 2 bases, with 9 bases left in between. The CDR3 runs to 14 residues. CDR3 in amino acids: CASSVPTNTGELFF. The CDR3 region has the DNA TGTGCCAGCAGTGTCCCAACCAACACCGGGGAGCTGTTTTTT.

The rearrangement uses TRBV7-2 and TRBJ2-1; the D gene is possibly TRBD2 (6 bases). The germline V gene encodes CDR1 SGHTA and CDR2 FQGNSA. Deletions cut 5 bases from V and 3 bases from J, with 11 bases between. This CDR3 is built from 14 residues. CDR3 protein: CASSPGTFYNEQFF. CDR3 coding DNA: TGTGCCAGCAGCCCCGGGACTTTCTACAATGAGCAGTTCTTC. The variable domain in full, with the rest retrieved from reference TRBV7-2 and TRBJ2-1, is GAGVSQSPSNKVTEKGKDVELRCDPISGHTALYWYRQSLGQGLEFLIYFQGNSAPDKSGLPSDRFSAERTGGSVSTLTIQRTQQEDSAVYLCASSPGTFYNEQFFGPGTRLTVL.

In its sample, this clonotype was seen a few times. The genes are TRBV20-1 and TRBJ2-5; unclear D gene. The V gene lost 4 bases and the J gene lost 1 base, with 10 bases spanning the gap. Germline V CDR1 and CDR2: DFQATT, SNEGSKA (reference sequence). The CDR3 covers 13 residues. The CDR3 DNA follows: TGCAGTGCTACGTTTTTGGCCCAAGAGACCCAGTACTTC. Translating gives CSATFLAQETQYF.

The chain is built from TRBV20-1 and TRBJ1-2; 8 nucleotides match TRBD1. Per the germline V gene, CDR1 is DFQATT and CDR2 is SNEGSKA (reference sequence). This CDR3 contains 14 residues. The V segment lost 6 bases and the J segment 8 bases; nucleotides outside the gene matches: 14. The CDR3 reads CSATDRVKYQGYTF. The CDR3 DNA reads as TGCAGTGCCACGGACAGGGTAAAATACCAGGGCTACACCTTC.

This clonotype was recorded at least ten times. The chain couples TRBV18 to TRBJ2-7; TRBD1 matches at 7 bases. Germline assignment: CDR1 KGHSH and CDR2 LQKENI. The CDR3 runs to 14 residues. The V gene end was trimmed by 5 bases and the J gene end by 4 bases; junction bases not matched to a gene: 8. CDR3 sequence: CASSIWDSQYEQYF. The DNA of the CDR3 is TGTGCCAGCTCAATATGGGACAGCCAATACGAGCAGTACTTC.

This chain connects TRBV6-2 or TRBV6-3 to TRBJ1-5; 8 bases agree with TRBD1. After removal of 5 bases from V and 7 bases from J, the junction contained 7 bases not matched to a gene. CDR3 size: 14 residues. Per germline, CDR1 MNHEY and CDR2 SVGEGT. CDR3 DNA: TGTGCCAGCAGTCACGGACAGGGTTGGCAGCCCCAGCATTTT. Protein: CASSHGQGWQPQHF.

The gene calls are TRBV20-1 and TRBJ2-2; weak D call: TRBD2 (5 bases). Trimming left V 5 bases short and J 3 bases short, with 13 bases between. CDR1 and CDR2 (germline): DFQATT, SNEGSKA (reference sequence). The CDR3 is 14 amino acids. CDR3: CSAPAARHTGELFF. The CDR3 DNA follows: TGCAGTGCTCCAGCGGCTCGGCACACCGGGGAGCTGTTTTTT.

This clonotype was observed a handful of times. The chain combines TRBV6-2 or TRBV6-3 with TRBJ1-2; no definite D call. V shed 6 bases and J shed 3 bases, with 11 bases lying between them. The CDR3 has 13 amino acids. The germline CDR1 and CDR2 sequences are MNHEY and SVGEGT. The CDR3 spells CASSSDAYYGYTF. The CDR3 DNA follows: TGTGCCAGCAGCTCGGACGCTTACTATGGCTACACCTTC.